A selection of T cell receptor beta chains follows, all from one sample in a study of T cell repertoires in aging, cancer and after chemotherapy. Each CDR3 protein gets one entry after TCRdb re-called the multiplex PCR reads with MiXCR. Among around 15,000 distinct CDR3 sequences listed, approximately 46% were seen once. The sequenced sample was blood. These receptors originate from a human donor in good health. Both conserved end residues are part of each CDR3. D genes are given only for firm matches. Some rows have no size entry. The others give once, few or many, or a class for an expanded clone.

J gene	D gene	V gene	clone size	CDR3 protein	CDR3 DNA
TRBJ2-6	.	TRBV30	.	CAWGGANVLTF	TGTGCCTGGGGGGGGGCCAACGTCCTGACTTTC
TRBJ2-1	.	TRBV27	.	CASRTEGEQFF	TGTGCCAGCAGAACCGAGGGTGAGCAGTTCTTC
TRBJ2-7	TRBD1	TRBV27	.	CASSFKDRGPLYEQYF	TGTGCCAGCAGTTTCAAGGACAGGGGCCCGTTGTACGAGCAGTACTTC
TRBJ2-5	TRBD2	TRBV19	few	CASSGAGGQETQYF	TGTGCCAGCAGTGGGGCGGGAGGGCAAGAGACCCAGTACTTC
TRBJ2-1	TRBD1	TRBV5-1	.	CASSPFRDRPQGQFF	TGCGCCAGCAGCCCATTCCGGGACAGGCCCCAGGGGCAGTTCTTC
TRBJ1-6	.	TRBV5-6	.	CASSESDSFYNSPLHF	TGTGCCAGCAGTGAATCCGACAGCTTCTATAATTCACCCCTCCACTTT
TRBJ2-7	.	TRBV6-1	.	CASSYDGVGPCGEQYF	TGTGCCAGCAGTTACGACGGAGTTGGCCCCTGCGGCGAGCAGTACTTC
TRBJ2-1	.	TRBV6-2/TRBV6-3	few	CASSLLAEGINNEQFF	TGTGCCAGCAGTCTGCTCGCGGAGGGCATAAACAATGAGCAGTTCTTC
TRBJ2-7	.	TRBV11-2	.	CASSSHLGGAPYEQYF	TGTGCCAGCAGCTCACACTTGGGGGGCGCGCCCTACGAGCAGTACTTC
TRBJ2-7	TRBD1	TRBV7-6	few	CASSSGQGLSEQYF	TGTGCCAGCAGCTCAGGACAGGGTTTAAGCGAGCAGTACTTC
TRBJ2-3	.	TRBV5-5	.	CASSDRPDTQYF	TGCGCCAGCAGCGACCGTCCAGATACGCAGTATTTT
TRBJ1-2	.	TRBV5-6	.	CASSSAQGKNYGYTF	TGTGCCAGCAGCTCAGCCCAGGGAAAGAACTATGGCTACACCTTC
TRBJ2-3	.	TRBV29-1	medium-sized	CSVESATDTQYF	TGCAGCGTTGAATCGGCCACAGATACGCAGTATTTT
TRBJ2-2	TRBD2	TRBV9	.	CASSVGSGRPGELFF	TGTGCCAGCAGCGTAGGGAGCGGGAGGCCCGGGGAGCTGTTTTTT
TRBJ2-2	TRBD2	TRBV6-2/TRBV6-3	few	CASKIMMSLAGSNTGELFF	TGTGCCAGCAAGATAATGATGTCGCTAGCGGGTTCGAACACCGGGGAGCTGTTTTTT